What follows are 12 T cell receptor beta chains derived from one specimen sequenced in a study of shared clonotypes between healthy human individuals. Repertoires were generated with immunoSEQ multiplex PCR, while TCRdb's copy carries only in-frame clones and drops some. Among about 2.3 million clones listed, approximately 93% were seen once. Sequencing was carried out using naive CD4+ T cells from PBMCs. The subset denotes: CD45RA+ positively selected. The origin of the receptors is a man between 18 and 29 years old in good health. Some clones in this sample may be carry-over from other donors' samples.

This chain links TRBV5-1 with TRBJ2-2, with 10 bases that match TRBD2. Germline CDR1 is SGHRS and CDR2 is YFSETQ. The ends lost 2 bases at V and 6 bases at J; junction bases unmatched: 4. This CDR3 comprises 15 residues. CDR3 residues: CASSFLAGASGELFF. In DNA form, the CDR3 reads TGCGCCAGCAGCTTTCTAGCGGGAGCGTCCGGGGAGCTGTTTTTT.

The chain has TRBV28 and TRBJ2-7; D not resolved. This CDR3 is 13 amino acids long. Germline-derived CDR1 and CDR2 are MDHEN and SYDVKM. The V end was cut by 4 bases, the J end by 2 bases, with 9 bases between. The CDR3 protein is CASSSYGPYEQYF. As DNA, the CDR3 is TGTGCCAGCAGTTCGTATGGTCCCTACGAGCAGTACTTC.

This clone was found once. The J gene is TRBJ2-7, the V gene TRBV18; 8 nucleotides line up with TRBD1. V was pared by 5 bases and J by 5 bases, with 5 bases of the junction left unmatched. CDR1 is KGHSH, CDR2 LQKENI, per germline. This CDR3 is built from 13 residues. CDR3 bases: TGTGCCAGCTCAGAACAACAGGGGGACGAGCAGTACTTC. Translation: CASSEQQGDEQYF.

This clone was observed once. The CDR3 reads CASTSGQAYGYTF. The DNA for the CDR3 is TGTGCCAGCACCTCAGGACAAGCCTATGGCTACACCTTC. The chain employs TRBV6-1 and TRBJ1-2; D may be TRBD1 (5 bases). Germline CDR1 MNHNS, CDR2 SASEGT. V gave up 7 bases and J gave up 4 bases, with 13 bases separating them. The CDR3 has 13 residues.

The rearrangement joins TRBV6-5 to TRBJ2-2; tentatively, D is TRBD1 (6 bases). There are 15 residues in the CDR3. Germline values: CDR1 MNHEY, CDR2 SVGAGI. V was clipped by 5 bases and J by 1 base, with 11 bases between them. Written as DNA, the CDR3 is TGTGCCAGCAGTGCCGGGACATTGAACACCGGGGAGCTGTTTTTT. Amino acid sequence: CASSAGTLNTGELFF.

This clone was detected once. The chain joins TRBV6-5 to TRBJ2-5; a weak D match, TRBD1 (7 bases). Trimming left V 6 bases short and J 7 bases short, with 21 bases between. This CDR3 region has 15 residues. Germline CDR1 and CDR2: MNHEY and SVGAGI. DNA for the CDR3: TGTGCCAGCAGAAGCACAGCTAACAGGGGAGGGACCCAGTACTTC. Translating gives CASRSTANRGGTQYF.

J is TRBJ2-1 and V is TRBV28, with 10 bases identical to TRBD1. CDR3 length equals 16 residues. Germline values: CDR1 MDHEN, CDR2 SYDVKM. V shed 6 bases and J 7 bases; nucleotides not matched to a gene: 12. The CDR3 sequence: CASSHPGTGAANEQFF. The CDR3 nucleotides read TGTGCCAGCAGCCATCCCGGGACAGGGGCAGCTAATGAGCAGTTCTTC.

The sample holds one count of this clone. This same CDR3 is encoded by further DNA sequences in the sample. This sequence joins TRBV14 and TRBJ2-5; 7 positions agree with TRBD1. The V gene's germline CDR1 is SGHDN and CDR2 FVKESK. Losses at the gene ends were 4 bases for V and 5 bases for J; bases not matched to a gene: 4. This CDR3 is built from 13 residues. The CDR3 reads CASSRQGRETQYF. Here the CDR3 DNA reads TGTGCCAGCAGCCGACAGGGAAGGGAGACCCAGTACTTC.

As to this clone: The sample holds other DNA sequences that translate to the same CDR3. The chain couples TRBV28 to TRBJ2-7; D gene ambiguous. The CDR3 is 12 amino acids. Trimming shortened V by 5 bases and J by 2 bases, and 7 bases separated the two germline ends. CDR1 is MDHEN and CDR2 is SYDVKM in the germline V gene. CDR3 nucleotides: TGTGCCAGCAGTCTGCGTCCCTACGAGCAGTACTTC. It is translated as CASSLRPYEQYF.

The CDR3 loop is CASSQDGPPVAEAFF. Written as DNA, the CDR3 is TGTGCCAGCAGCCAAGATGGGCCGCCCGTCGCTGAAGCTTTCTTT. V gene TRBV14 combines with J gene TRBJ1-1; D is unclear. The CDR3 spans 15 residues. From germline, CDR1 is SGHDN and CDR2 FVKESK. Trimming pared 0 bases from V and 6 bases from J, leaving 14 bases between. The variable domain in full, completed from reference TRBV14 and TRBJ1-1, reads EAGVTQFPSHSVIEKGQTVTLRCDPISGHDNLYWYRRVMGKEIKFLLHFVKESKQDESGMPNNRFLAERTGGTYSTLKVQPAELEDSGVYFCASSQDGPPVAEAFFGQGTRLTVV.

This sequence joins TRBV2 and TRBJ1-4; D not resolved. V was pared by 2 bases and J by 7 bases, with 11 bases between. This CDR3 comprises 14 residues. Germline V lookup: CDR1 SNHLY, CDR2 FYNNEI. DNA of the CDR3: TGTGCCAGCAGTGAAAGGGTCCGGGTTGAAAAACTGTTTTTT. Translated: CASSERVRVEKLFF.

The V gene is TRBV18, the J gene TRBJ2-7, with 7 positions matching TRBD2. The V segment lost 2 bases and the J segment 5 bases; nucleotides outside the gene matches: 9. The CDR3 consists of 15 residues. Germline lookup yields CDR1 KGHSH and CDR2 LQKENI. CDR3 sequence: CASSPRRREINEQYF. The CDR3 bases are TGTGCCAGCTCACCAAGGCGGCGGGAGATCAACGAGCAGTACTTC.